This T cell receptor (beta chain) was profiled in a study of blood T cell repertoires in COVID-19. Study at large: Donors in the United States, Italy and Spain gave samples during acute or convalescent COVID-19. Nucleic acid was either cDNA or gDNA, and it came from T cells, B-cell-depleted T cells, or PBMCs.

In the study's own analysis: By means of reference gene primer amplification, nucleated cell counts were estimated. The protocol was immunoSEQ multiplex PCR, while the TCRdb copy is restricted to in-frame clones and leaves out a portion. V, J and clone size reflect that table, while D and trimming were determined from the DNA. This table has tens of thousands of clones, approximately 82% appearing once. The V gene end was trimmed by 4 bases and the J gene end by 2 bases; junction bases not matched to a gene: 5. This CDR3 region has 16 residues. Looked up from germline, CDR1 is MNHNS and CDR2 is SASEGT. This clone turned up a few times.

The receptor was derived from a woman in her 70s with acute or convalescent COVID-19. V usage is TRBV6-1 and J usage is TRBJ1-5; 10 nucleotides align to TRBD1. Sample: peripheral blood. CDR3 nucleotides: TGTGCCAGCAGTGGGAAAGGGACAGGGGGCAATCAGCCCCAGCATTTT. Protein product: CASSGKGTGGNQPQHF.